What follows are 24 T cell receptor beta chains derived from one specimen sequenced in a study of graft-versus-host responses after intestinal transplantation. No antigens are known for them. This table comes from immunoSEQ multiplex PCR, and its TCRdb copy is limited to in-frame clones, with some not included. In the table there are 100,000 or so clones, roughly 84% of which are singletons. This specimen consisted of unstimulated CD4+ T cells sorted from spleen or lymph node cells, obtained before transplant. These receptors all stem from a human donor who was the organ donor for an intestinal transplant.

The CDR3 loop is CASSRVTLGTEAFF. The CDR3, as DNA: TGTGCCAGTAGTCGGGTCACCCTAGGCACTGAAGCTTTCTTT. The J gene is TRBJ1-1, the V gene TRBV19; D gene uncertain. Germline V gene sequence: CDR1 LNHDA, CDR2 SQIVND (reference sequence). There are 14 residues in the CDR3. The V end lost 5 bases, the J end lost 4 bases, and 14 bases lay between the germline ends.

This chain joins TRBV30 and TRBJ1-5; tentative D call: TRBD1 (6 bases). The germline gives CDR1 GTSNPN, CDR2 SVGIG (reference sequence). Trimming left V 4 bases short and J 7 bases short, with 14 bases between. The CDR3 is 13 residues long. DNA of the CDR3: TGTGCCTGGACACAGGGCAGAGAACAGCCCCAGCATTTT. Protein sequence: CAWTQGREQPQHF.

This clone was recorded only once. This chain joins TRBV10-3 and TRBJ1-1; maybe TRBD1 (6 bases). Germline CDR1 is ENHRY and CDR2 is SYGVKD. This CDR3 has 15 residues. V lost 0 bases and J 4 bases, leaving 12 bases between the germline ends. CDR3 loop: CAISESITGRTEAFF. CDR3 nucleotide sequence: TGTGCCATCAGTGAGTCGATTACAGGGCGCACTGAAGCTTTCTTT.

The CDR3 reads CASAGGYPQHF. CDR3 nucleotides: TGTGCCAGTGCAGGGGGCTATCCCCAGCATTTT. J is TRBJ1-5 and V is TRBV28; 8 positions match TRBD1. Germline assignment: CDR1 MDHEN and CDR2 SYDVKM. The CDR3 loop spans 11 amino acids. The ends lost 9 bases at V and 10 bases at J; junction bases unmatched: 5. Combining the CDR3 with reference TRBV28 and TRBJ1-5 gives the whole variable domain DVKVTQSSRYLVKRTGEKVFLECVQDMDHENMFWYRQDPGLGLRLIYFSYDVKMKEKGDIPEGYSVSREKKERFSLILESASTNQTSMYLCASAGGYPQHFGDGTRLSIL.

The CDR3 DNA reads TGTGCCAGCAGTTTATTTGGATTAGAAGCTTTCTTT. It translates to CASSLFGLEAFF. The chain links TRBV28 to TRBJ1-1; D remains ambiguous. V was cut by 1 base and J by 8 bases, with 8 bases left in between. CDR3 length: 12 amino acids. Germline V gene sequence: CDR1 MDHEN, CDR2 SYDVKM.

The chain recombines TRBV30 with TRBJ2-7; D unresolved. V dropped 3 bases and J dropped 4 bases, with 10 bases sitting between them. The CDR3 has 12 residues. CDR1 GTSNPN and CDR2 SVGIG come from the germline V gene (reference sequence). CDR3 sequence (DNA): TGTGCCTGGAGCCTCAGGCGGTACGAGCAGTACTTC. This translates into CAWSLRRYEQYF.

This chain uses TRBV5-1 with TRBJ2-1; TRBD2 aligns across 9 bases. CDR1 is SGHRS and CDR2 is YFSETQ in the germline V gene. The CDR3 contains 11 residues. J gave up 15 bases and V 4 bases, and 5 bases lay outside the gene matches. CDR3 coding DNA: TGCGCCAGCAGCCGCGGGGGGGCCTTGTTCTTC. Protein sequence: CASSRGGALFF. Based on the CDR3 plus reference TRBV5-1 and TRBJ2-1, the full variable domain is KAGVTQTPRYLIKTRGQQVTLSCSPISGHRSVSWYQQTPGQGLQFLFEYFSETQRNKGNFPGRFSGRQFSNSRSEMNVSTLELGDSALYLCASSRGGALFFGPGTRLTVL.

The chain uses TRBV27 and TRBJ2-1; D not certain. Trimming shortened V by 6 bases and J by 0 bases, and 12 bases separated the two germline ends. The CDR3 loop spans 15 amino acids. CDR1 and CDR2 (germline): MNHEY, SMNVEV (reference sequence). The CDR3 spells CASSPNRDSYNEQFF. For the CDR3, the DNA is TGTGCCAGCAGCCCCAATAGAGACTCCTACAATGAGCAGTTCTTC.

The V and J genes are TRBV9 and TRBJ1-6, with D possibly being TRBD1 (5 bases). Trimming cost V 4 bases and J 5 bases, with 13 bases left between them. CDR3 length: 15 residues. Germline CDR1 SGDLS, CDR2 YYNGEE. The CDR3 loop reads CASSPRQGDNSPLHF. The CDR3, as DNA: TGTGCCAGCAGCCCCAGGCAGGGAGATAATTCACCCCTCCACTTT.

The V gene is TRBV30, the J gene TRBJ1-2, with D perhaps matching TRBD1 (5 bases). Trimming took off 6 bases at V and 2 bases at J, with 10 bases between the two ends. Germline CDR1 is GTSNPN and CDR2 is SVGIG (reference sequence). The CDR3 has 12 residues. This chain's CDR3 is CACAGTNYGYTF. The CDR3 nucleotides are TGTGCCTGTGCAGGGACGAACTATGGCTACACCTTC.

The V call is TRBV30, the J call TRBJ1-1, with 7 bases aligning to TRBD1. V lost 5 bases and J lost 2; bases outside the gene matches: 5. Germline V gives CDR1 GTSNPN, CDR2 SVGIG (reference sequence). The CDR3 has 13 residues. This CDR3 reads CAWGGTVNTEAFF. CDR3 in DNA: TGTGCCTGGGGGGGGACAGTCAACACTGAAGCTTTCTTT.

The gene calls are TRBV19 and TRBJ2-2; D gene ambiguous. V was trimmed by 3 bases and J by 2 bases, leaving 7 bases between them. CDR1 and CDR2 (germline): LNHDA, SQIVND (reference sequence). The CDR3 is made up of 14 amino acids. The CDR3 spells CASSIHRNTGELFF. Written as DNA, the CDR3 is TGTGCCAGTAGTATCCACAGAAACACCGGGGAGCTGTTTTTT.

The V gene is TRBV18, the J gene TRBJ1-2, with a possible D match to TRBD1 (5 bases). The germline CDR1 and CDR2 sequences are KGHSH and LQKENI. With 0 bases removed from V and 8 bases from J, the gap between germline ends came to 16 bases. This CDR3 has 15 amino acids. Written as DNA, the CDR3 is TGTGCCAGCTCACCACCTGACTGGCGTGCAGGGGGCTACACCTTC. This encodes CASSPPDWRAGGYTF.

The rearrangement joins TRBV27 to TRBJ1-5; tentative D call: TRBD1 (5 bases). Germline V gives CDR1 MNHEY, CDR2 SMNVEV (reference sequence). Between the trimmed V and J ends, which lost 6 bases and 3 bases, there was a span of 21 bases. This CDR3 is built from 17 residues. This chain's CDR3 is CASSSFRIGGNNQPQHF. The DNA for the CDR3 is TGTGCCAGCAGCTCCTTTCGCATTGGGGGGAACAATCAGCCCCAGCATTTT.

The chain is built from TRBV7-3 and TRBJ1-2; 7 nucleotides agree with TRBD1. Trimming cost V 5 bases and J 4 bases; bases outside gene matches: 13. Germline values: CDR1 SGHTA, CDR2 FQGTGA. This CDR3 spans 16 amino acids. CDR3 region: CASSPLGRGGPYGYTF. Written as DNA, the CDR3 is TGTGCCAGCAGCCCCCTGGGGCGAGGGGGCCCCTATGGCTACACCTTC.

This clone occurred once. DNA for the CDR3: TGTGCCTGGAGTGGTCAGGGCTCAAAGAGCTCCTACAATGAGCAGTTCTTC. Its protein is CAWSGQGSKSSYNEQFF. The chain is built from TRBV30 and TRBJ2-1; D possibly corresponds to TRBD1 (5 bases). The germline V gene encodes CDR1 GTSNPN and CDR2 SVGIG (reference sequence). The V end lost 1 base, the J end lost 0 bases, and 16 bases lay between the germline ends. This CDR3 has 17 residues.

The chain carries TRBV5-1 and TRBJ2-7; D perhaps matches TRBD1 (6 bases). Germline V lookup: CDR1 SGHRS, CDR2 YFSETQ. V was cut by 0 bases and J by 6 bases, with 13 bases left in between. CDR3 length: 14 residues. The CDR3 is CASSLEGGSSEQYF. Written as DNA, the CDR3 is TGCGCCAGCAGCTTGGAAGGGGGTAGTAGCGAGCAGTACTTC.

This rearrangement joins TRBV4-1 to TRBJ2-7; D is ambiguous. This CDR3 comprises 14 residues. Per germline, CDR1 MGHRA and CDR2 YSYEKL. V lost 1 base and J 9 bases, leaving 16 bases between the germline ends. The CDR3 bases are TGCGCCAGCAGCCAAGTACCGGGTCTGTTAGGGCAGTACTTC. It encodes CASSQVPGLLGQYF.

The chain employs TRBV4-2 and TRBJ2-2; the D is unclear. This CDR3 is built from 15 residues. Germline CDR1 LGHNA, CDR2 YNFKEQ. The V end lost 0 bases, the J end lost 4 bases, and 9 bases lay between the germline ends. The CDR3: CASSQDVQSTGELFF. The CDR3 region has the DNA TGTGCCAGCAGCCAAGATGTCCAGAGCACCGGGGAGCTGTTTTTT.

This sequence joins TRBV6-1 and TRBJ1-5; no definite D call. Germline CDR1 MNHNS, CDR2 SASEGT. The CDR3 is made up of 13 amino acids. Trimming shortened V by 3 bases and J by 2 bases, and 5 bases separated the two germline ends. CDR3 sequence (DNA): TGTGCCAGCAGTGATCATCGCAATCAGCCCCAGCATTTT. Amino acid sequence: CASSDHRNQPQHF.

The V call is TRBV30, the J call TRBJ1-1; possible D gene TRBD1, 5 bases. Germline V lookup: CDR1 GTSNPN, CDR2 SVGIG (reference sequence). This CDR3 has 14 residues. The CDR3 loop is CLGDGEWMNTEAFF. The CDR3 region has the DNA TGTCTAGGGGACGGTGAATGGATGAACACTGAAGCTTTCTTT. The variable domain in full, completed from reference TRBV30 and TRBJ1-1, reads SQTIHQWPATLVQPVGSPLSLECTVEGTSNPNLYWYRQAAGRGLQLLFYSVGIGQISSEVPQNLSASRPQDRQFILSSKKLLLSDSGFYLCLGDGEWMNTEAFFGQGTRLTVV.

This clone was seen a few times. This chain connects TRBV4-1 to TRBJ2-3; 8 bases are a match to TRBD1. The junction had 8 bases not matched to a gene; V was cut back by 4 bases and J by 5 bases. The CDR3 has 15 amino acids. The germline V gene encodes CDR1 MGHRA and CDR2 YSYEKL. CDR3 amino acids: CASSRTGGIGDTQYF. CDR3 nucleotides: TGCGCCAGCAGCCGTACAGGGGGTATAGGAGATACGCAGTATTTT.

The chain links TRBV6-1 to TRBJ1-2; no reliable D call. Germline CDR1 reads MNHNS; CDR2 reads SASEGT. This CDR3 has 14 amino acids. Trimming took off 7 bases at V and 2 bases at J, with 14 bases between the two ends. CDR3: CASKSGLENYGYTF. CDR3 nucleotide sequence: TGTGCCAGCAAATCGGGTTTAGAGAACTATGGCTACACCTTC.

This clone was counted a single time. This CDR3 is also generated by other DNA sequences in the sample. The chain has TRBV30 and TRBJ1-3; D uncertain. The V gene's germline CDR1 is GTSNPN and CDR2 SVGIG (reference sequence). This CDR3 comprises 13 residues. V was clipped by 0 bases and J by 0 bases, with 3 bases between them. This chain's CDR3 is CAWSVSSGNTIYF. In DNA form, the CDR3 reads TGTGCCTGGAGTGTATCCTCTGGAAACACCATATATTTT.